The next 18 T cell receptor beta chains were all read from a single sample in a study of T cell responses to AZD1222 COVID-19 vaccine. Profiled with immunoSEQ multiplex PCR; TCRdb holds only in-frame clones, not every one. This table has 100,000 to 150,000 clones, around 87% appearing once. The sequencing used peripheral blood, collected on day 0 of AZD1222 vaccination. The origin of the receptors is an adult in good health.

The chain combines TRBV27 with TRBJ1-5; D uncertain. Germline V lookup: CDR1 MNHEY, CDR2 SMNVEV (reference sequence). Trimming removed 5 bases at V and 0 bases at J, with 11 bases between. CDR3 length: 15 residues. The CDR3 sequence is CASSIQRYSNQPQHF. In DNA, the CDR3 is TGTGCCAGCAGTATACAGCGGTATAGCAATCAGCCCCAGCATTTT.

The DNA of the CDR3 is TGTGCCTGGACCCCTTTGACGAATGAGCAGTTCTTC. Translation gives CAWTPLTNEQFF. The V gene is TRBV30, the J gene TRBJ2-1; D is unresolved. The V gene lost 4 bases and the J gene lost 7 bases, with 11 bases spanning the gap. Germline V gene lookup returns CDR1 GTSNPN and CDR2 SVGIG (reference sequence). The CDR3 extends over 12 amino acids. Combining the CDR3 with reference TRBV30 and TRBJ2-1 gives the whole variable domain SQTIHQWPATLVQPVGSPLSLECTVEGTSNPNLYWYRQAAGRGLQLLFYSVGIGQISSEVPQNLSASRPQDRQFILSSKKLLLSDSGFYLCAWTPLTNEQFFGPGTRLTVL.

This clone was detected only once. V is TRBV5-4 and J is TRBJ2-3; TRBD2 might be the D (5 bases). The CDR3 has 14 residues. V dropped 3 bases and J dropped 4 bases, with 12 bases sitting between them. The V gene's germline CDR1 is SGHNT and CDR2 YYREEE (reference sequence). The CDR3: CASSWTQAADTQYF. The CDR3 DNA reads TGTGCCAGCAGCTGGACTCAAGCAGCAGATACGCAGTATTTT.

The chain couples TRBV9 to TRBJ2-1, with D maybe TRBD2 (6 bases). This CDR3 region has 15 residues. Germline CDR1 reads SGDLS; CDR2 reads YYNGEE. V dropped 3 bases and J dropped 2 bases, with 12 bases sitting between them. The CDR3 sequence is CASSEGTFTYNEQFF. The CDR3 coding sequence is TGTGCCAGCAGCGAAGGGACTTTTACCTACAATGAGCAGTTCTTC.

The chain employs TRBV5-3 and TRBJ2-7; TRBD2 matches 8 bases. TRBV5-3 carries the ORF label, with uncertain function. The CDR3 length is 15 residues. V dropped 2 bases and J dropped 0; count of bases not matched to a gene: 4. The CDR3: CARSFETSGSYEQYF. DNA of the CDR3: TGTGCCAGAAGCTTCGAAACTAGCGGCTCCTACGAGCAGTACTTC.

This sequence joins TRBV15 and TRBJ1-4, with D hard to call. The CDR3 loop spans 18 amino acids. Germline loops: CDR1 LNHNV, CDR2 YYDKDF (reference sequence). V was pared by 7 bases and J by 0 bases, with 21 bases between. This CDR3 is CATIQTGATFATNEKLFF. CDR3 sequence (DNA): TGTGCCACCATCCAGACTGGAGCAACATTCGCAACTAATGAAAAACTGTTTTTT.

The V call is TRBV15, the J call TRBJ2-3, with TRBD2 as a possible D gene (5 bases). There are 13 residues in the CDR3. Between the trimmed V and J ends, which lost 8 bases and 4 bases, there was a span of 13 bases. Germline CDR1 reads LNHNV; CDR2 reads YYDKDF (reference sequence). This CDR3 is CATGGFGADTQYF. Written as DNA, the CDR3 is TGTGCCACCGGAGGTTTTGGCGCAGATACGCAGTATTTT. The full variable domain, rest sourced from reference TRBV15 and TRBJ2-3, is DAMVIQNPRYQVTQFGKPVTLSCSQTLNHNVMYWYQQKSSQAPKLLFHYYDKDFNNEADTPDNFQSRRPNTSFCFLDIRSPGLGDTAMYLCATGGFGADTQYFGPGTRLTVL.

J is TRBJ2-2 and V is TRBV5-1; perhaps TRBD2 as D (6 bases). CDR3 length: 14 residues. Germline CDR1 and CDR2: SGHRS and YFSETQ. V lost 4 bases to trimming and J lost 5 bases, with 12 bases between them. CDR3 residues: CASSGRDLTGELFF. The DNA of the CDR3 is TGCGCCAGCAGCGGCCGGGACTTAACCGGGGAGCTGTTTTTT.

V gene TRBV4-3 combines with J gene TRBJ2-3; D call uncertain. The CDR3 totals 13 residues. V shed 4 bases and J shed 2 bases, with 7 bases lying between them. Germline-derived CDR1 and CDR2 are LGHNA and YSLEER. DNA of the CDR3: TGCGCCAGCAGCCCGGAGACCACAGATACGCAGTATTTT. Protein product: CASSPETTDTQYF.

The chain recombines TRBV7-9 with TRBJ1-2, with 7 bases matching TRBD1. CDR1 and CDR2 from the germline V gene are SEHNR and FQNEAQ (reference sequence). The CDR3 extends over 14 amino acids. Germline trimming cut 3 bases from V and 10 bases from J; bases unmatched to any gene: 11. This chain's CDR3 is CASSFDSGGSDYTF. In nucleotides, the CDR3 is TGTGCCAGCAGCTTCGACTCAGGGGGAAGCGACTACACCTTC.

The rearrangement joins TRBV5-4 to TRBJ1-4; perhaps TRBD1 as D (6 bases). Trimming removed 4 bases at V and 8 bases at J, with 15 bases between. The CDR3 extends over 14 amino acids. Germline V CDR1 and CDR2: SGHNT, YYREEE (reference sequence). CDR3 coding DNA: TGTGCCAGCAGCCTGTGGGGGGCGGGGGAAAAACTGTTTTTT. Its translation: CASSLWGAGEKLFF.

V and J are TRBV27 and TRBJ2-7; D may correspond to TRBD1 or TRBD2 (6 bases each). Germline V CDR1 and CDR2: MNHEY, SMNVEV (reference sequence). This CDR3 has 13 residues. Trimming took 1 base from V and 5 from J, leaving 9 bases between them. CDR3 DNA sequence: TGTGCCAGCAGTTTATTCGGGGGCAACGAGCAGTACTTC. This encodes CASSLFGGNEQYF.

The chain joins TRBV11-2 to TRBJ1-5, with D unclear. The ends were cut back, 2 bases at V and 3 bases at J, with 2 bases in the middle. The CDR3 sequence is 12 residues long. Germline values: CDR1 SGHAT, CDR2 FQNNGV. CDR3 loop: CASSLYNQPQHF. For the CDR3, the DNA is TGTGCCAGCAGCTTATACAATCAGCCCCAGCATTTT.

This rearrangement joins TRBV5-5 to TRBJ1-4, with no clear D. CDR3 size: 16 residues. V was clipped by 0 bases and J by 8 bases, with 17 bases between them. Germline V CDR1 and CDR2: SGHKS, YYEKEE (reference sequence). The CDR3 protein is CASSLERRGGGEKLFF. CDR3 bases: TGTGCCAGCAGCTTGGAGCGTCGGGGTGGAGGAGAAAAACTGTTTTTT.

This chain connects TRBV9 to TRBJ1-1; D gene ambiguous. The CDR3 spans 13 residues. CDR1 and CDR2 from the germline V gene are SGDLS and YYNGEE. V lost 3 bases and J lost 0, with 6 bases in between. The CDR3 DNA is TGTGCCAGCAGCGCAAGATTGAACACTGAAGCTTTCTTT. This sequence encodes CASSARLNTEAFF.

The gene calls are TRBV10-3 and TRBJ1-6, with 8 bases aligning to TRBD1. The V gene end was trimmed by 6 bases and the J gene end by 7 bases; junction bases not matched to a gene: 5. Germline V gene data show CDR1 as ENHRY and CDR2 as SYGVKD. This CDR3 spans 14 amino acids. In DNA, the CDR3 is TGTGCCATCAGCCTGGGACAGGAAAATTCACCCCTCCACTTT. It is translated as CAISLGQENSPLHF.

The chain links TRBV27 to TRBJ2-7; D ambiguous. The germline V gene encodes CDR1 MNHEY and CDR2 SMNVEV (reference sequence). The V end was cut by 4 bases, the J end by 5 bases, with 6 bases between. This CDR3 contains 11 residues. Here the CDR3 DNA reads TGTGCCAGCAGTTCTGGAAACGAGCAGTACTTC. This translates into CASSSGNEQYF.

This chain connects TRBV5-3 to TRBJ1-5; D not certain. TRBV5-3 is sorted into the ORF group, with uncertain function. Trimming removed 5 bases from V and 4 bases from J, with 10 bases in between. The CDR3 length is 13 residues. The CDR3 DNA sequence: TGTGCCAGAAGACCCCGCGAGAATCAGCCCCAGCATTTT. Residues: CARRPRENQPQHF.